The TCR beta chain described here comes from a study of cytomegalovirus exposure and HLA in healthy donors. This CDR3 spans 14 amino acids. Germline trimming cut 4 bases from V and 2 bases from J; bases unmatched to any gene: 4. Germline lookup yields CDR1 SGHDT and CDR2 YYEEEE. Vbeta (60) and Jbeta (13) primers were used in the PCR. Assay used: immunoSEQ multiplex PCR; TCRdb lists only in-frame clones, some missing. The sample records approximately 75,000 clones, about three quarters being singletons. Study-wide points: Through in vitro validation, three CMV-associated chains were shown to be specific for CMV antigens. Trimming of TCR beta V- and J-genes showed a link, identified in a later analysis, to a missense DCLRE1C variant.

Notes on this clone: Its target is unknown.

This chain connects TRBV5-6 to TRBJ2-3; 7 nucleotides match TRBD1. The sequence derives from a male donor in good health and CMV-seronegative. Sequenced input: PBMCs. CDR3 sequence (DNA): TGTGCCAGCAGCCAGGGGACAGCCACAGATACGCAGTATTTT. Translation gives CASSQGTATDTQYF. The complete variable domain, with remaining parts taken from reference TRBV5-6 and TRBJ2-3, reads DAGVTQSPTHLIKTRGQQVTLRCSPKSGHDTVSWYQQALGQGPQFIFQYYEEEERQRGNFPDRFSGHQFPNYSSELNVNALLLGDSALYLCASSQGTATDTQYFGPGTRLTVL.